A single sample gave rise to the 6 T cell receptor beta chains below, sequenced in a study of blood T cell repertoires in COVID-19 (TCRdb year 2020). The library was produced with the immunoSEQ multiplex PCR assay. This immuneACCESS table, as held by TCRdb, lists in-frame sequences with V and J called but not all clones. Of the missing ones, under half trace to an unresolved V gene in checked studies; the others have no known cause. This sample gives some 160,000 clones in total; 84% of them show up just once. The ten largest clonotypes hold approximately 8% of the sample. Sequenced input: PBMCs or T cells enriched from blood (not recorded which). The receptors originated from a woman aged 45 to 65 who had recovered from COVID-19.

This chain uses TRBV5-1 with TRBJ2-2; possibly TRBD1 for D (6 bases). CDR1 SGHRS and CDR2 YFSETQ come from the germline V gene. V dropped 0 bases and J dropped 5 bases, with 14 bases sitting between them. The CDR3 runs to 16 residues. The CDR3 DNA follows: TGCGCCAGCAGCTTGGCTGAGTGGGGGCCTACCGGGGAGCTGTTTTTT. Translation gives CASSLAEWGPTGELFF.

The chain has TRBV19 and TRBJ1-2; 8 nucleotides align to TRBD1. V shed 7 bases and J 0 bases; nucleotides not matched to a gene: 7. Germline V gives CDR1 LNHDA, CDR2 SQIVND (reference sequence). The CDR3 has 15 residues. The CDR3 bases are TGTGCCAGTACCCAAGGGGACAGGCCTAACTATGGCTACACCTTC. Its protein product is CASTQGDRPNYGYTF.

The chain carries TRBV6-2 or TRBV6-3 and TRBJ2-6; TRBD2 might be the D (6 bases). Trimming took off 4 bases at V and 3 bases at J, with 19 bases between the two ends. Germline V gene lookup returns CDR1 MNHEY and CDR2 SVGEGT. CDR3 size: 18 residues. CDR3 DNA sequence: TGTGCCAGCAGTTTCAGGGCAGGGAGGTACCGTGGGGCCAACGTCCTGACTTTC. This codes for CASSFRAGRYRGANVLTF.

The chain's CDR3 is CASIPPGTASNQPQHF. DNA of the CDR3: TGTGCCAGTATCCCCCCCGGGACAGCGAGCAATCAGCCCCAGCATTTT. The chain recombines TRBV19 with TRBJ1-5; the match to TRBD1 covers 7 bases. The CDR3 covers 16 residues. Trimming removed 7 bases from V and 1 base from J; junction bases left unmatched: 10. Germline V gene sequence: CDR1 LNHDA, CDR2 SQIVND (reference sequence).

J is TRBJ2-5 and V is TRBV28; D is possibly TRBD2 (7 bases). Per germline, CDR1 MDHEN and CDR2 SYDVKM. The V end was cut by 6 bases, the J end by 4 bases, with 18 bases between. CDR3 length: 15 residues. For the CDR3, the DNA is TGTGCCAGCAGCCAAGGGGGGGCCGGGGGAGAGACCCAGTACTTC. Its translation is CASSQGGAGGETQYF.

The gene calls are TRBV9 and TRBJ2-7; TRBD2 is a possible D gene (6 bases). CDR3 size: 14 residues. With 2 bases removed from V and 3 bases from J, the gap between germline ends came to 12 bases. CDR1 and CDR2 (germline): SGDLS, YYNGEE. CDR3 nucleotide sequence: TGTGCCAGCAGCGTGTTAGCGGCAGACTACGAGCAGTACTTC. It specifies CASSVLAADYEQYF. The full variable domain, rest sourced from reference TRBV9 and TRBJ2-7, is DSGVTQTPKHLITATGQRVTLRCSPRSGDLSVYWYQQSLDQGLQFLIQYYNGEERAKGNILERFSAQQFPDLHSELNLSSLELGDSALYFCASSVLAADYEQYFGPGTRLTVT.